This is a list of T cell receptor beta chains from one sample in a study of graft-versus-host responses after intestinal transplantation. The repertoire was sequenced with immunoSEQ multiplex PCR; TCRdb's copy has only in-frame clones and lacks some. The sample shows approximately 130,000 clones, 85% to 95% of them seen only once. What these receptors recognize is not known. Material: unstimulated CD4+ T cells sorted from spleen or lymph node cells, obtained before intestinal transplant. These receptors all stem from a human donor who received an intestinal transplant. The CDR3 runs from the conserved cysteine through the conserved F or W. Clone size, where shown, is once, few, many, or a class for clones that have expanded.

V	J	size	CDR3
TRBV11-2	TRBJ2-7	-	CASSLDRAYEQYF
TRBV4-1	TRBJ1-4	-	CASSQGPARSEKLFF
TRBV25-1	TRBJ1-6	-	CASRPSSYNSPLHF
TRBV2	TRBJ2-4	-	CASSVGGNRMGIQYF
TRBV19	TRBJ1-6	once	CASSVDRGSSPLHF
TRBV14	TRBJ2-3	-	CASSQDFGGDTDTQYF
TRBV15	TRBJ1-2	-	CATSRVGREDYGYTF
TRBV6-6	TRBJ1-5	few	CASSGHRSDQPQHF
TRBV6-1	TRBJ2-7	-	CASSEVDYEQYF
TRBV18	TRBJ2-7	-	CASSPGPSYEQYF
TRBV11-3	TRBJ1-5	-	CASSPAGGPQHF
TRBV11-3	TRBJ2-5	-	CASSSGGAGETQYF
TRBV5-5	TRBJ2-7	-	CASSLVGGGGYEQYF
TRBV9	TRBJ1-4	few	CASSVDPAEKLFF
TRBV6-1	TRBJ1-1	-	CASSGRRGNTEAFF
TRBV19	TRBJ1-6	-	CASSTRGGISSYNSPLHF
TRBV11-2	TRBJ2-1	-	CASSLEVRPVQNNEQFF
TRBV25-1	TRBJ1-4	-	CASSESVITNEKLFF
TRBV27	TRBJ2-3	-	CASGTPSTDTQYF
TRBV11-2	TRBJ2-7	-	CASSFWDSQTYEQYF
TRBV28	TRBJ2-7	-	CASSSVSGGLNYEQYF
TRBV5-1	TRBJ2-5	-	CASSLDAGGPGLPGAQYF
TRBV9	TRBJ1-1	-	CASSVEVRTEAFF
TRBV18	TRBJ1-4	-	CASSPMVTTEKLFF
TRBV5-1	TRBJ2-3	-	CASSSTGTGTGDTQYF
TRBV5-1	TRBJ1-2	once	CASSLEQGTSYGYTF
TRBV5-3	TRBJ1-5	-	CARSLVGNNGEQPQHF
TRBV19	TRBJ2-3	-	CASKAGTGGTDTQYF
TRBV9	TRBJ1-1	-	CASSPLGLNTEAFF
TRBV4-1	TRBJ2-5	-	CASSQAGTNQETQYF
TRBV7-9	TRBJ2-5	-	CASSVISGGAETQYF
TRBV7-9	TRBJ1-1	-	CASSVQGANTEAFF
TRBV5-6	TRBJ2-2	-	CASSWDRAGELFF
TRBV19	TRBJ1-1	once	CASSIARNTEAFF
TRBV11-2	TRBJ1-2	once	CASSLGQGGYTF
TRBV4-1	TRBJ1-2	-	CASSQDLAGSRYGYTF
TRBV7-9	TRBJ2-1	-	CASSSQLGTAYNEQFF
TRBV2	TRBJ2-7	-	CASRRGTYEQYF
TRBV19	TRBJ1-1	-	CASSIDPRGSGTEAFF
TRBV6-5	TRBJ2-7	-	CASNRDRLYEQYF
TRBV10-1	TRBJ1-5	-	CASSDGNQPQHF
TRBV5-4	TRBJ1-1	-	CASSRNTGLNTEAFF
TRBV6-6	TRBJ2-5	-	CASSEGLGPETQYF
TRBV7-8	TRBJ1-2	-	CASSRLRTVNYGYTF
TRBV7-9	TRBJ1-1	-	CASSFGQGFAEAFF
TRBV18	TRBJ1-5	-	CASSPGMGNQPQHF
TRBV19	TRBJ1-6	-	CASSLGQGGFSPLHF
TRBV5-6	TRBJ2-3	once	CASSSIAGRDTQYF
TRBV5-1	TRBJ2-5	-	CASSLLAGGETQYF
TRBV7-9	TRBJ2-3	-	CASGLTVSTDTQYF
TRBV30	TRBJ1-2	once	CAWSVGAHYGYTF
TRBV18	TRBJ2-7	few	CASSPLPPQVGYEQYF